One and the same sample provided the 13 T cell receptor beta chains below, sequenced in a study of radiotherapy plus CTLA-4 blockade in lung cancer. Sequencing was performed with immunoSEQ multiplex PCR; in TCRdb, only in-frame clones are kept and a portion is missing. The sample shows about 48,000 clones, 80% to 90% of them seen only once. Sequenced material: peripheral blood, taken from a patient treated with radiotherapy plus ipilimumab. The receptors were gathered from a human donor with non-small cell lung cancer that progressed on radiotherapy plus ipilimumab. Some clones in this sample may be carry-over from other donors' samples.

V gene TRBV19 combines with J gene TRBJ2-3; D gene uncertain. This CDR3 comprises 15 residues. Trimming left V 7 bases short and J 2 bases short, with 16 bases between. The germline gives CDR1 LNHDA, CDR2 SQIVND (reference sequence). CDR3 region: CASTPFGSATDTQYF. CDR3 coding DNA: TGTGCCAGTACCCCGTTCGGGTCCGCCACAGATACGCAGTATTTT. The variable domain in full, with the rest retrieved from reference TRBV19 and TRBJ2-3, is DGGITQSPKYLFRKEGQNVTLSCEQNLNHDAMYWYRQDPGQGLRLIYYSQIVNDFQKGDIAEGYSVSREKKESFPLTVTSAQKNPTAFYLCASTPFGSATDTQYFGPGTRLTVL.

The V and J genes are TRBV7-2 and TRBJ2-4, with TRBD1 matching 11 bases. Losses at the gene ends were 5 bases for V and 8 bases for J; bases not matched to a gene: 14. The CDR3 is 17 residues long. Germline-derived CDR1 and CDR2 are SGHTA and FQGNSA. The CDR3 DNA reads TGTGCCAGCAGCCCCGGGACAGGGGGAGGGGATCGGCACATTCAGTACTTC. This sequence encodes CASSPGTGGGDRHIQYF. The full variable domain, rest sourced from reference TRBV7-2 and TRBJ2-4, is GAGVSQSPSNKVTEKGKDVELRCDPISGHTALYWYRQSLGQGLEFLIYFQGNSAPDKSGLPSDRFSAERTGGSVSTLTIQRTQQEDSAVYLCASSPGTGGGDRHIQYFGAGTRLSVL.

The chain is built from TRBV7-6 and TRBJ2-1; 9 bases match TRBD2. Germline CDR1 and CDR2: SGHVS and FNYEAQ. The ends lost 5 bases at V and 9 bases at J; junction bases unmatched: 11. There are 15 residues in the CDR3. This CDR3 is CASSVLGAGGSEQFF. The CDR3 region has the DNA TGTGCCAGCAGCGTCCTCGGGGCGGGAGGGAGTGAGCAGTTCTTC.

The chain combines TRBV4-1 with TRBJ2-1; D is undetermined. Germline values: CDR1 MGHRA, CDR2 YSYEKL. CDR3 size: 14 residues. V gave up 4 bases and J gave up 5 bases, with 12 bases separating them. The CDR3 region has the DNA TGCGCCAGCAGCCCTTTGACTGAGAACAATGAGCAGTTCTTC. Translated, it gives CASSPLTENNEQFF.

The chain couples TRBV5-1 to TRBJ2-7; D may be TRBD1 (5 bases). The germline V and J ends were trimmed by 7 bases and 0 bases, with 17 bases remaining between them. The CDR3 has 15 amino acids. CDR1 and CDR2 (germline): SGHRS, YFSETQ. The CDR3 nucleotides read TGCGCCAGCCACCGATATGGGGCTAGCTCCTACGAGCAGTACTTC. Protein: CASHRYGASSYEQYF.

This sequence joins TRBV7-8 and TRBJ2-7, with D maybe TRBD2 (5 bases). Trimming removed 5 bases from V and 7 bases from J, with 18 bases in between. The CDR3 is made up of 14 amino acids. Germline assignment: CDR1 SGHVS and CDR2 FQNEAQ. The CDR3, as DNA: TGTGCCAGCAGCCCCAAAAGGACCGAGGGAGAGCAGTACTTC. This codes for CASSPKRTEGEQYF. The variable domain in full, completed from reference TRBV7-8 and TRBJ2-7, reads GAGVSQSPRYKVAKRGQDVALRCDPISGHVSLFWYQQALGQGPEFLTYFQNEAQLDKSGLPSDRFFAERPEGSVSTLKIQRTQQEDSAVYLCASSPKRTEGEQYFGPGTRLTVT.

The J gene is TRBJ2-5, the V gene TRBV5-6, with D hard to call. This CDR3 has 12 residues. Trimming pared 2 bases from V and 4 bases from J, leaving 6 bases between. Germline CDR1 and CDR2: SGHDT and YYEEEE. For the CDR3, the DNA is TGTGCCAGCAGCTTCCAGGTAGAGACCCAGTACTTC. It is translated as CASSFQVETQYF. The whole variable domain, remainder taken from reference TRBV5-6 and TRBJ2-5, is DAGVTQSPTHLIKTRGQQVTLRCSPKSGHDTVSWYQQALGQGPQFIFQYYEEEERQRGNFPDRFSGHQFPNYSSELNVNALLLGDSALYLCASSFQVETQYFGPGTRLLVL.

The rearrangement uses TRBV6-4 and TRBJ2-2; the D gene is possibly TRBD2 (5 bases). CDR1 and CDR2 (germline): MRHNA, SNTAGT. This CDR3 has 14 residues. The ends were cut back, 9 bases at V and 4 bases at J, with 15 bases in the middle. The CDR3 coding sequence is TGTGCCAGTCGAAAGAATAGCGCCACCGGGGAGCTGTTTTTT. As protein: CASRKNSATGELFF.

The CDR3 DNA sequence: TGTGCCAGCAGCTTACAGGGGTTCACAGATACGCAGTATTTT. This gives the protein CASSLQGFTDTQYF. This rearrangement joins TRBV11-3 to TRBJ2-3; weak D call: TRBD1 (6 bases). Germline V gene data show CDR1 as SGHNT and CDR2 as YENEEA. V was trimmed by 2 bases and J by 2 bases, leaving 8 bases between them. The CDR3 has 14 amino acids.

The J gene is TRBJ2-2, the V gene TRBV25-1; D may be TRBD2 (7 bases). Trimming removed 7 bases from V and 6 bases from J, with 12 bases in between. The CDR3 covers 13 residues. Looked up from germline, CDR1 is MGHDK and CDR2 is SYGVNS. CDR3: CASTTGRAGELFF. The CDR3 DNA sequence: TGTGCCAGCACCACAGGGAGGGCCGGGGAGCTGTTTTTT. Drawing the rest from reference TRBV25-1 and TRBJ2-2, the complete variable domain is EADIYQTPRYLVIGTGKKITLECSQTMGHDKMYWYQQDPGMELHLIHYSYGVNSTEKGDLSSESTVSRIRTEHFPLTLESARPSHTSQYLCASTTGRAGELFFGEGSRLTVL.

Here the CDR3 reads CATRAGRSSYEQYF. The CDR3 bases are TGTGCCACCAGAGCAGGCAGAAGCTCCTACGAGCAGTACTTC. This chain connects TRBV15 to TRBJ2-7; no definite D call. There are 14 residues in the CDR3. V lost 6 bases and J lost 0, with 12 bases in between. Germline loops: CDR1 LNHNV, CDR2 YYDKDF (reference sequence).

The V gene is TRBV4-3, the J gene TRBJ1-1, with D unresolved. With 0 bases removed from V and 2 bases from J, the gap between germline ends came to 7 bases. Germline V CDR1 and CDR2: LGHNA, YSLEER. The CDR3 consists of 14 residues. The CDR3 sequence: CASSQESHNTEAFF. Written as DNA, the CDR3 is TGCGCCAGCAGCCAAGAATCACACAACACTGAAGCTTTCTTT.

This chain uses TRBV7-2 with TRBJ2-3; D might be TRBD1 (6 bases). V was shortened by 3 bases and J by 2 bases, with 9 bases between the two germline ends. The germline V gene has CDR1 SGHTA and CDR2 FQGNSA. This CDR3 is 14 amino acids long. The CDR3 region is CASSFTGNTDTQYF. The CDR3 DNA is TGTGCCAGCAGCTTCACAGGGAACACAGATACGCAGTATTTT.